Given below is one TCR beta chain in context. Antigen specificity is unknown. This sample is drawn from a study of cytomegalovirus exposure and HLA in healthy donors. Overall study: Of all 380 or so donors who were genotyped, about 80% belonged to the Caucasian-associated ancestry cluster. Study-level findings and limits: Judged likely to be a sequencing artifact was a cluster of highly shared sequence variants. TCR beta sequences reportedly predicted most subjects' HLA-A and HLA-B alleles accurately.

With 60 Vbeta and 13 Jbeta primers, the PCR was carried out. The data were produced by immunoSEQ multiplex PCR, yet TCRdb's version contains in-frame clones alone and is incomplete. Among roughly 80,000 clones listed, approximately 81% were seen once. The CDR3 has 13 residues. V was clipped by 5 bases and J by 6 bases, with 11 bases between them. The germline V gene has CDR1 SGHTA and CDR2 FQGNSA. This chain links TRBV7-2 with TRBJ1-5; D remains ambiguous. The sample consisted of PBMCs. This TCR was recovered from a woman aged 45-65 years in good health and CMV-seropositive. The CDR3 bases are TGTGCCAGCAGCCTAAAGAACTCTCAGCCCCAGCATTTT. Its translation: CASSLKNSQPQHF.